These 2 T cell receptor beta chains were all obtained from the same sample, sequenced in a study of cytomegalovirus exposure and HLA in healthy donors. The PCR made use of 60 Vbeta and 13 Jbeta primers. Sequenced by immunoSEQ multiplex PCR; TCRdb stores in-frame clones only, minus some. The data show about 160,000 clones, with 77% seen just once and about 1.4% held by the top ten. The specimen was PBMCs. These receptors originate from a woman in her twenties or thirties in good health and CMV-seronegative.

The chain links TRBV4-2 to TRBJ1-2, with D possibly TRBD1 on 5 matching bases. The V end lost 7 bases, the J end lost 4 bases, and 16 bases lay between the germline ends. The CDR3 extends over 14 amino acids. Germline V gene sequence: CDR1 LGHNA, CDR2 YNFKEQ. The CDR3 protein is CASTPGLGGYGYTF. The CDR3 DNA sequence: TGTGCCAGCACCCCGGGACTCGGGGGCTATGGCTACACCTTC.

This chain joins TRBV28 and TRBJ1-2; no firm D call. From germline, CDR1 is MDHEN and CDR2 SYDVKM. The V end lost 5 bases, the J end lost 5 bases, and 9 bases lay between the germline ends. This CDR3 spans 12 amino acids. CDR3 nucleotides: TGTGCCAGCAGTACGAGGGCGTATGGCTACACCTTC. Translated: CASSTRAYGYTF.